This TCR beta chain was sequenced during a study of blood T cell repertoires in COVID-19. Measured with immunoSEQ multiplex PCR; TCRdb has only the in-frame clones, and not every one. The sample holds under 250,000 clones, roughly 80% seen once. The CDR3 is 15 residues long. Germline V gives CDR1 MNHEY, CDR2 SVGEGT. V was clipped by 4 bases and J by 4 bases; unmatched bases: 7. Sequencing was done on a sample of PBMCs or T cells enriched from blood (not recorded which). This TCR was sampled from a man in his 60s who had recovered from COVID-19. V usage is TRBV6-2 or TRBV6-3 and J usage is TRBJ1-2, with 9 bases identical to TRBD1. Written as DNA, the CDR3 is TGTGCCAGCAGTTCCAACAGGGGGCTGGTCTATGGCTACACCTTC. This encodes CASSSNRGLVYGYTF.